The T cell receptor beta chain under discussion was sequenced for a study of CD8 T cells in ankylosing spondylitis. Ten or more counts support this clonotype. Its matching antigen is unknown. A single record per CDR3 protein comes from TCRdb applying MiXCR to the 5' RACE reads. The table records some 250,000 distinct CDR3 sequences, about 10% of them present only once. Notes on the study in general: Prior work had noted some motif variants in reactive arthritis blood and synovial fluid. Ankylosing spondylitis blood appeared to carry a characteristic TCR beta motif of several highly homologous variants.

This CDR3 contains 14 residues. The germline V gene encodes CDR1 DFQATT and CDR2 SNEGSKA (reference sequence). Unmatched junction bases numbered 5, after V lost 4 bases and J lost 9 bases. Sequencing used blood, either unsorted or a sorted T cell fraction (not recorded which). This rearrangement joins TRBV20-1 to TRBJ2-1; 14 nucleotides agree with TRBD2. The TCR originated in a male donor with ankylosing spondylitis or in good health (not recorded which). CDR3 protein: CSAKGLAGVGEQFF. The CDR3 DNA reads TGCAGTGCTAAGGGACTAGCGGGAGTTGGTGAGCAGTTCTTC.